The clone carrying this TCR beta chain has at least ten counts. The sample originates from a study of response to subunit inactivated influenza vaccine. The CDR3 loop spans 16 amino acids. Unmatched junction bases numbered 10, after V lost 5 bases and J lost 7 bases. TCRdb recomputed calls from the RT-PCR reads with MiXCR, one row per CDR3 protein. The data contain hundreds of thousands of distinct CDR3 sequences, about 10% of them singletons. The gene calls are TRBV12-3 or TRBV12-4 and TRBJ2-1; 11 bases are a match to TRBD2. The receptor comes from a man aged 50-59 years who received an inactivated influenza vaccine. This sample comprised PBMCs from blood, obtained on the day of vaccination. Here the CDR3 reads CASSPLTSGSFNEQFF. The CDR3 bases are TGTGCCAGCAGTCCACTCACTAGCGGGAGTTTTAATGAGCAGTTCTTC.